The sequence of this TCR beta chain was determined in a study of monozygotic twins with inflammatory bowel disease. Study conclusions and caveats: Limited power may explain why concordant and discordant twins showed no difference in repertoire similarity.

Samples each yielded cDNA through eight separate reactions. One entry per CDR3 protein, without DNA, is what TCRdb gives after re-calling the 5' RACE reads. The record lists some 440,000 distinct CDR3 sequences, of which the ten most abundant hold 2.4%. Germline values: CDR1 LNHDA, CDR2 SQIVND (reference sequence). This CDR3 is 15 amino acids long. As for this clonotype: Its target is unknown.

The receptor was isolated from a human donor with ulcerative colitis or Crohn's disease, or a healthy co-twin of an affected twin (not recorded which). The V gene is TRBV19, the J gene TRBJ2-6; TCRdb names TRBD1, which stays unverified in the absence of DNA. Sequenced material: blood. The CDR3 sequence is CASSIQGVGANVLTF.